Below are 32 T cell receptor beta chains sequenced from a single sample in a study of radiotherapy plus CTLA-4 blockade in lung cancer (dated by TCRdb to about 2018). The library was generated by the immunoSEQ multiplex PCR assay. Entries here come from immuneACCESS through TCRdb and include only in-frame sequences with V and J called. Some clones fail to appear in such tables; in the studies checked, an unresolved V gene covers under half of the shortfall, and the cause of the remainder is unknown. The sample data list about 62,000 clones, and 70% to 80% of these were observed just once. The ten largest clones add up to 2.5% to 3% of the sample. Sequencing was performed on peripheral blood, taken from a patient treated with radiotherapy plus ipilimumab. These receptors all stem from a human donor with non-small cell lung cancer who had a complete response to radiotherapy plus ipilimumab.

This chain joins TRBV7-2 and TRBJ2-1; TRBD2 agrees at 7 bases. The CDR3 totals 15 residues. V gave up 2 bases and J gave up 5 bases; unmatched junction bases: 6. Per the germline V gene, CDR1 is SGHTA and CDR2 is FQGNSA. The CDR3 region is CASSLWGGKDNEQFF. The DNA of the CDR3 is TGTGCCAGCAGCTTATGGGGGGGAAAGGACAATGAGCAGTTCTTC. Full variable domain (outside the CDR3, taken from reference TRBV7-2 and TRBJ2-1): GAGVSQSPSNKVTEKGKDVELRCDPISGHTALYWYRQSLGQGLEFLIYFQGNSAPDKSGLPSDRFSAERTGGSVSTLTIQRTQQEDSAVYLCASSLWGGKDNEQFFGPGTRLTVL.

This clone was detected only once. For the CDR3, the DNA is TGTGCCAGCAGCGACAGGGGCGGAGAGACCCAGTACTTC. This sequence encodes CASSDRGGETQYF. The J gene is TRBJ2-5, the V gene TRBV19, with 8 nucleotides matching TRBD1. The CDR3 is made up of 13 amino acids. The trim removed 9 bases at V and 4 bases at J, leaving 7 bases unmatched. CDR1 and CDR2 from the germline V gene are LNHDA and SQIVND (reference sequence).

The gene calls are TRBV23-1 and TRBJ2-6; D is perhaps TRBD2 (7 bases). TRBV23-1 is sorted into the ORF group, with uncertain function. V shed 9 bases and J shed 2 bases, with 14 bases lying between them. CDR3 size: 15 residues. The CDR3 DNA follows: TGCGCCAGTATGAGGGGGGGCGCTGGGGCCAACGTCCTGACTTTC. Translating it yields CASMRGGAGANVLTF.

The J gene is TRBJ2-7, the V gene TRBV7-8, with no clear D. CDR3 length: 14 amino acids. Per germline, CDR1 SGHVS and CDR2 FQNEAQ. V shed 1 base and J shed 2 bases, with 9 bases lying between them. The DNA for the CDR3 is TGTGCCAGCAGCTTAGGGGTACAGACCTACGAGCAGTACTTC. Residues: CASSLGVQTYEQYF.

The chain combines TRBV30 with TRBJ1-6; D is undetermined. The CDR3 sequence is 15 residues long. In germline, CDR1 is GTSNPN, CDR2 SVGIG (reference sequence). V lost 0 bases to trimming and J lost 6 bases, with 12 bases between them. CDR3: CAWSVLGVGNSPLHF. The CDR3 DNA follows: TGTGCCTGGAGTGTACTCGGGGTCGGTAATTCACCCCTCCACTTT.

The rearrangement joins TRBV11-2 to TRBJ1-4; D is unclear. The V and J ends lost 1 base and 0 bases respectively, with 9 bases between them. Looked up from germline, CDR1 is SGHAT and CDR2 is FQNNGV. The CDR3 loop spans 16 amino acids. The CDR3 here is CASSLGARPTNEKLFF. The CDR3, as DNA: TGTGCCAGCAGCTTAGGGGCTCGGCCAACTAATGAAAAACTGTTTTTT.

This clone was seen a single time. This chain joins TRBV4-2 and TRBJ2-2; 10 nucleotides match TRBD2. The CDR3 is made up of 15 amino acids. CDR1 and CDR2 (germline): LGHNA, YNFKEQ. The ends lost 4 bases at V and 6 bases at J; junction bases unmatched: 5. The CDR3 here is CASSPGTSVAGELFF. Written as DNA, the CDR3 is TGTGCCAGCAGCCCCGGGACTAGCGTAGCCGGGGAGCTGTTTTTT.

The chain is built from TRBV6-6 and TRBJ2-7; 11 bases agree with TRBD1. The V and J ends lost 6 bases and 4 bases, in that order; junction bases with no gene match: 11. This CDR3 comprises 16 residues. Germline V lookup: CDR1 MNHNY, CDR2 SVGAGI (reference sequence). The CDR3 here is CASRNLGGTGGYEQYF. CDR3 bases: TGTGCCAGCAGGAACTTGGGCGGGACAGGGGGATACGAGCAGTACTTC.

The rearrangement joins TRBV18 to TRBJ2-5, with 8 positions matching TRBD2. There are 15 residues in the CDR3. V lost 6 bases, J lost 4 bases, and 10 bases stayed unmatched. CDR1 is KGHSH, CDR2 LQKENI, per germline. Written as DNA, the CDR3 is TGTGCCAGCTCCCCCTCGGTCGGGGGGGGAGAGACCCAGTACTTC. Translation gives CASSPSVGGGETQYF. Combining the CDR3 with reference TRBV18 and TRBJ2-5 gives the whole variable domain NAGVMQNPRHLVRRRGQEARLRCSPMKGHSHVYWYRQLPEEGLKFMVYLQKENIIDESGMPKERFSAEFPKEGPSILRIQQVVRGDSAAYFCASSPSVGGGETQYFGPGTRLLVL.

This chain joins TRBV5-1 and TRBJ1-1, with 7 bases fitting TRBD1. J gave up 8 bases and V 2 bases, and 9 bases lay outside the gene matches. The CDR3 has 14 amino acids. Looked up from germline, CDR1 is SGHRS and CDR2 is YFSETQ. This chain's CDR3 is CASSLDRDKGEAFF. CDR3 nucleotide sequence: TGCGCCAGCAGCTTAGACAGGGACAAAGGAGAAGCTTTCTTT.

This clone was picked up a small number of times. The rearrangement uses TRBV11-2 and TRBJ1-3; 7 positions agree with TRBD1. CDR3 length equals 15 residues. CDR1 is SGHAT, CDR2 FQNNGV, per germline. V was clipped by 6 bases and J by 3 bases; unmatched bases: 8. The CDR3 sequence: CASRRQGYDGNTIYF. The CDR3 bases are TGTGCCAGCAGGCGACAGGGATACGATGGAAACACCATATATTTT.

This sequence joins TRBV20-1 and TRBJ1-2; D remains ambiguous. V was clipped by 5 bases and J by 6 bases, with 7 bases between them. Looked up from germline, CDR1 is DFQATT and CDR2 is SNEGSKA (reference sequence). This CDR3 is built from 10 residues. The CDR3 region has the DNA TGCAGTGCTGGGAGAGATGGCTACACCTTC. This sequence encodes CSAGRDGYTF.

The chain uses TRBV7-3 and TRBJ1-1; 9 bases line up with TRBD1. The CDR3 length is 14 residues. V lost 5 bases and J lost 3; bases outside the gene matches: 4. The germline V gene encodes CDR1 SGHTA and CDR2 FQGTGA. The CDR3 DNA sequence: TGTGCCAGCAGCCCTGGACAGGGGTACACTGAAGCTTTCTTT. As protein: CASSPGQGYTEAFF.

The chain employs TRBV11-2 and TRBJ2-5, with no clear D. The CDR3 loop spans 12 amino acids. The V gene's germline CDR1 is SGHAT and CDR2 FQNNGV. V dropped 1 base and J dropped 5 bases, with 5 bases sitting between them. The CDR3 loop is CASSLVAETQYF. The CDR3 coding sequence is TGTGCCAGCAGCTTAGTCGCGGAGACCCAGTACTTC. Looking up the rest from reference TRBV11-2 and TRBJ2-5 gives the full variable domain: EAGVAQSPRYKIIEKRQSVAFWCNPISGHATLYWYQQILGQGPKLLIQFQNNGVVDDSQLPKDRFSAERLKGVDSTLKIQPAKLEDSAVYLCASSLVAETQYFGPGTRLLVL.

The V call is TRBV7-6, the J call TRBJ2-2; a weak D match, TRBD1 (6 bases). The CDR3 contains 15 residues. Germline-derived CDR1 and CDR2 are SGHVS and FNYEAQ. The V and J ends lost 3 bases and 7 bases respectively, with 15 bases between them. CDR3 region: CASSFGTGWGGELFF. The CDR3 coding sequence is TGTGCCAGCAGCTTCGGAACAGGGTGGGGCGGGGAGCTGTTTTTT.

This chain connects TRBV18 to TRBJ1-2; maybe TRBD1 (5 bases). CDR3 length: 14 amino acids. Between the trimmed V and J ends, which lost 4 bases and 2 bases, there was a span of 11 bases. The germline V gene has CDR1 KGHSH and CDR2 LQKENI. The DNA for the CDR3 is TGTGCCAGCTCACGCTCGACAGACAACTATGGCTACACCTTC. It codes for CASSRSTDNYGYTF.

The J gene is TRBJ2-7, the V gene TRBV2; D is possibly TRBD2 (6 bases). The CDR3 is 16 amino acids. The V end was cut by 3 bases, the J end by 0 bases, with 15 bases between. Germline CDR1 and CDR2: SNHLY and FYNNEI. This CDR3 is CASSDEGDGSSYEQYF. The CDR3 nucleotides read TGTGCCAGCAGTGATGAGGGTGACGGGAGCTCCTACGAGCAGTACTTC.

The rearrangement joins TRBV21-1 to TRBJ2-7; the D segment call TRBD1 is taken from the table without a DNA check. TRBV21-1 is a pseudogene segment. The CDR3 has 16 amino acids. CDR3 DNA sequence: TGTGCCAGCAGCATTCAGGGGCAGGTAGCCCCCTACGAGCAGTACTTC. Encoded protein: CASSIQGQVAPYEQYF.

The J gene is TRBJ1-3, the V gene TRBV20-1; the D is unclear. With 4 bases removed from V and 4 bases from J, the gap between germline ends came to 5 bases. Germline CDR1 and CDR2: DFQATT and SNEGSKA (reference sequence). This CDR3 contains 11 residues. The CDR3 DNA sequence: TGCAGTGCTACCCGGGGAAACACCATATATTTT. Translation: CSATRGNTIYF.

V usage is TRBV18 and J usage is TRBJ2-1; D may be TRBD1 (6 bases). This CDR3 region has 17 residues. Germline V gene sequence: CDR1 KGHSH, CDR2 LQKENI. V gave up 3 bases and J gave up 8 bases, with 23 bases separating them. The CDR3 sequence is CASSPWLPGAGAHEQFF. The DNA for the CDR3 is TGTGCCAGCTCACCCTGGTTGCCAGGGGCCGGGGCCCATGAGCAGTTCTTC. The full variable domain, with the rest looked up from reference TRBV18 and TRBJ2-1, is NAGVMQNPRHLVRRRGQEARLRCSPMKGHSHVYWYRQLPEEGLKFMVYLQKENIIDESGMPKERFSAEFPKEGPSILRIQQVVRGDSAAYFCASSPWLPGAGAHEQFFGPGTRLTVL.

The chain carries TRBV19 and TRBJ2-7, with TRBD1 matching 9 bases. Trimming removed 5 bases from V and 3 bases from J; junction bases left unmatched: 5. Germline V gene sequence: CDR1 LNHDA, CDR2 SQIVND (reference sequence). The CDR3 totals 14 residues. In DNA, the CDR3 is TGTGCCAGTAGTTCAAGACAGGGGGTCTACGAGCAGTACTTC. It encodes CASSSRQGVYEQYF.

The gene calls are TRBV12-2 and TRBJ1-1. TRBV12-2 counts as a pseudogene. This CDR3 has 17 residues. CDR3 bases: TGTGCAAGTCGCTCTACGGGTCCGTCCGCGGAGAACACTGAAGCTTTCTTT. It encodes CASRSTGPSAENTEAFF.

This clone occurred a few times. The rearrangement links TRBV7-2 to TRBJ1-1; a possible D gene is TRBD1 (5 bases). Trimming pared 6 bases from V and 0 bases from J, leaving 23 bases between. The CDR3 consists of 18 residues. Germline values: CDR1 SGHTA, CDR2 FQGNSA. CDR3 nucleotide sequence: TGTGCCAGCAGACACGGGGTGGGGGGTCCAAACATGAACACTGAAGCTTTCTTT. Protein: CASRHGVGGPNMNTEAFF.

This clone showed up just once. The chain joins TRBV7-9 to TRBJ2-5, with D perhaps matching TRBD1 (5 bases). The J call may be wrong; the DNA end is better matched by TRBJ2-7. This CDR3 is 12 amino acids long. Germline V gene data show CDR1 as SEHNR and CDR2 as FQNEAQ (reference sequence). CDR3 amino acids: CASSPGHNEQYF. DNA for the CDR3: TGTGCCAGCAGCCCAGGACACAACGAGCAGTACTTC.

Only one count was recorded for this clone. The gene calls are TRBV6-1 and TRBJ2-5, with 9 bases lining up with TRBD1. Germline-derived CDR1 and CDR2 are MNHNS and SASEGT. The CDR3 spans 15 residues. V lost 6 bases to trimming and J lost 4 bases; unmatched junction nucleotides: 9. The CDR3 loop is CASRLQGARGETQYF. The CDR3 nucleotides read TGTGCCAGCAGACTACAGGGGGCGCGGGGAGAGACCCAGTACTTC.

The chain links TRBV4-2 to TRBJ2-7; 7 bases are a match to TRBD1. The CDR3 is 16 residues long. Germline CDR1 is LGHNA and CDR2 is YNFKEQ. Germline trimming cut 0 bases from V and 2 bases from J; bases unmatched to any gene: 7. The CDR3 DNA is TGTGCCAGCAGCCAAGAAACCGGGACAGAGACCTACGAGCAGTACTTC. The encoded protein is CASSQETGTETYEQYF.

This chain uses TRBV28 with TRBJ2-1; no firm D call. This CDR3 has 14 amino acids. Looked up from germline, CDR1 is MDHEN and CDR2 is SYDVKM. Between the trimmed V and J ends, which lost 5 bases and 3 bases, there was a span of 11 bases. The CDR3 protein is CASSTRRLYNEQFF. The CDR3 bases are TGTGCCAGCAGTACACGTCGTCTCTACAATGAGCAGTTCTTC.

This clone was counted only a few times. The chain carries TRBV7-2 and TRBJ2-5; D call uncertain. Germline values: CDR1 SGHTA, CDR2 FQGNSA. The CDR3 consists of 11 residues. Deletions cut 5 bases from V and 5 bases from J, with 6 bases between. CDR3 amino acids: CASSPRETQYF. In nucleotides, the CDR3 is TGTGCCAGCAGCCCACGGGAGACCCAGTACTTC.

The rearrangement links TRBV18 to TRBJ1-2; D is possibly TRBD1 (6 bases). Trimming shortened V by 2 bases and J by 4 bases, and 11 bases separated the two germline ends. CDR1 KGHSH and CDR2 LQKENI come from the germline V gene. This CDR3 spans 14 amino acids. CDR3 residues: CASSPDDRPYGYTF. As DNA, the CDR3 is TGTGCCAGCTCACCAGACGACAGGCCCTATGGCTACACCTTC.

The genes are TRBV7-9 and TRBJ1-4; TRBD1 matches 9 bases. CDR3 length equals 14 residues. CDR1 and CDR2 (germline): SEHNR, FQNEAQ (reference sequence). After removal of 7 bases from V and 8 bases from J, the junction contained 8 bases not matched to a gene. CDR3 nucleotide sequence: TGTGCCAGCACGGCGGACAGGGGTTTAGAAAAACTGTTTTTT. Protein sequence: CASTADRGLEKLFF.

The gene calls are TRBV5-6 and TRBJ1-4, with 7 bases matching TRBD1. The CDR3 runs 13 residues. The V and J ends lost 2 bases and 9 bases, in that order; junction bases with no gene match: 4. Germline V gene sequence: CDR1 SGHDT, CDR2 YYEEEE. The DNA for the CDR3 is TGTGCCAGCAGCTTCCGACAGGGTAAAAAACTGTTTTTT. As protein: CASSFRQGKKLFF.

The J gene is TRBJ2-7, the V gene TRBV18, with D tentatively TRBD1 (7 bases). This CDR3 comprises 15 residues. V dropped 4 bases and J dropped 5 bases, with 18 bases sitting between them. CDR1 is KGHSH and CDR2 is LQKENI in the germline V gene. The CDR3 region has the DNA TGTGCCAGCTCACGGTGGGAGGCAGGGGGTGACGAGCAGTACTTC. Translated, it gives CASSRWEAGGDEQYF.